This T cell receptor beta chain appears in the sequencing data of a study of cytomegalovirus exposure and HLA in healthy donors. In this sample, this clone turned up once. V dropped 7 bases and J dropped 4; count of bases not matched to a gene: 12. Germline lookup yields CDR1 MNHEY and CDR2 SVGAGI. CDR3 length equals 15 residues. The PCR employed 60 Vbeta primers together with 13 Jbeta primers. Generated by immunoSEQ multiplex PCR, the TCRdb table keeps only in-frame clones and is missing some. The table records 95,000 to 150,000 clones, 73% of them present only once. The sequencing sample was made of PBMCs. The sequence came from a man in his 60s in good health and CMV-seropositive. The chain carries TRBV6-5 and TRBJ1-2, with 7 bases matching TRBD1. The CDR3 loop reads CASIRISTGTYGYTF. The DNA of the CDR3 is TGTGCCAGCATTCGCATTTCGACAGGGACCTATGGCTACACCTTC.